This T cell receptor (beta chain) was identified in a study of blood T cell repertoires in COVID-19. Study as a whole: The United States, Italy and Spain supplied acute and convalescent COVID-19 samples. T cells, B-cell-depleted T cells, or PBMCs provided the cDNA or gDNA that served as material.

In the original workflow: Reference gene primer amplification in the assay estimated nucleated cell counts. Clones were sequenced by immunoSEQ multiplex PCR, and TCRdb holds only the in-frame ones, with some missing. The D gene and trimming were derived from the DNA, and the V and J assignments and clone size from that table. This table has tens of thousands of clones, over 75% appearing once. This clone was seen once. This TCR derives from a man in his 70s with acute or convalescent COVID-19. The source material was peripheral blood.

CDR3 residues: CASSATRGPDTQYF. CDR3 DNA: TGTGCCAGCAGCGCCACGCGGGGACCAGATACGCAGTATTTT. The gene calls are TRBV7-8 and TRBJ2-3, with D possibly being TRBD2 (6 bases). Germline V gives CDR1 SGHVS, CDR2 FQNEAQ. The length of the CDR3 is 14 residues. V was shortened by 5 bases and J by 4 bases, with 13 bases between the two germline ends.